A selection of T cell receptor beta chains follows, all from one sample in a study of blood T cells in healthy people across ages. TCRdb used MiXCR to reprocess the 5' RACE reads, holding one entry per CDR3 protein. This sample carries 1.8 million or so distinct CDR3 sequences, approximately 40% of them seen once, and the ten largest clones take 23%. What was sequenced was blood. These receptors were collected from a human donor in good health. Each CDR3 is given with its conserved first and last residue. Fields, in order: V gene, J gene, clone size, D gene, CDR3 DNA, CDR3 protein. The D gene is left open where the match is weak. Clone size is shown for a subset of rows, as once, few, many or a class of expanded clone.

>TRBV6-2/TRBV6-3|TRBJ1-2|NA|NA
TGTGCCAGCAGTTACTCGGGCGGGTTCGGCTACACCTTC
CASSYSGGFGYTF
>TRBV12-3/TRBV12-4|TRBJ2-1|NA|NA
TGTGCCAGCAGTTTAGGGTACACCGGACTTTCCTCCTACAATGAGCAGTTCTTC
CASSLGYTGLSSYNEQFF
>TRBV7-2|TRBJ1-1|NA|TRBD1
TGTGCCAGCAGCCTAAAGACAGGGGCCACTGAAGCTTTCTTT
CASSLKTGATEAFF
>TRBV2|TRBJ1-6|NA|TRBD1
TGTGCCAGCTCGAGACAGGGGGCGGACGGATCACCCCTCCACTTT
CASSRQGADGSPLHF
>TRBV3-1|TRBJ2-1|NA|NA
TGTGCCAGCAGCCAAGATTTTTTAGCCCCCTACAATGAGCAGTTCTTC
CASSQDFLAPYNEQFF
>TRBV6-6|TRBJ1-2|few|NA
TGTGCCAGCAGTTACCCCGTTCGGGGTGCCTATGGCTACACCTTC
CASSYPVRGAYGYTF
>TRBV12-3/TRBV12-4|TRBJ2-7|NA|NA
TGTGCCAGCAGATGGAGGACAGAAGACTACGAGCAGTACTTC
CASRWRTEDYEQYF
>TRBV7-2|TRBJ2-3|NA|NA
TGTGCCAGCAGCCCCCGGGACTTCGGAAGGTCCAGGTATTTT
CASSPRDFGRSRYF
>TRBV20-1|TRBJ1-2|NA|TRBD1
TGCAGTGCTAGAGATTGGGGGGACAGGGGAAAGTATGGCTACACCTTC
CSARDWGDRGKYGYTF
>TRBV20-1|TRBJ1-2|few|NA
TGCAGTGCTAGAGGTGCTTGGATGGACTATGGCTACACCTTC
CSARGAWMDYGYTF
>TRBV28|TRBJ2-7|NA|TRBD1
TGTGCCAGCTACTCATCCGGGACAGGGTGGAACGAGCAGTACTTC
CASYSSGTGWNEQYF
>TRBV11-1|TRBJ1-1|few|NA
TGTGCCAGCAGACCGATGGTGGGTGAGGCTTTCTTT
CASRPMVGEAFF
>TRBV20-1|TRBJ2-3|NA|NA
TGCAGTGCGGAACGGGACCACCAAACGGATACGCAGTATTTT
CSAERDHQTDTQYF
>TRBV5-1|TRBJ1-6|few|TRBD1
TGCGCCAGCAGCATCGGACAGGGAAATTCACCCCTCCACTTT
CASSIGQGNSPLHF
>TRBV7-3|TRBJ2-1|few|NA
TGTGCCAGCAGCCCCAGTGCCCACAATGAGCAGTTCTTC
CASSPSAHNEQFF
>TRBV30|TRBJ1-2|NA|TRBD1
TGTGCCTGGAGTGTCTCCCGGACAGGGGATGGCTACACCTTC
CAWSVSRTGDGYTF
>TRBV19|TRBJ1-2|NA|TRBD1
TGTGCCAGTAGTATCGGGACAGGGGAGGCATATGGCTACACCTTC
CASSIGTGEAYGYTF
>TRBV3-1|TRBJ2-7|NA|NA
TGTGCCAGCAGCCTAACCGGGACTGGTTACGAGCGGTACTTC
CASSLTGTGYERYF
>TRBV4-3|TRBJ2-1|few|TRBD2
TGCGCCAGCAGCCAAGAAGTAGCGGGGGGGTTTGAGCAGTTCTTC
CASSQEVAGGFEQFF
>TRBV20-1|TRBJ2-5|NA|TRBD1
TGCAGTGCAACTACAGGGGACGAGACCCAGTACTTC
CSATTGDETQYF
>TRBV9|TRBJ2-3|few|NA
TGTGCCAGCAGCGCCCTTCTTCGCGCAGATACGCAGTATTTT
CASSALLRADTQYF
>TRBV7-2|TRBJ2-3|few|NA
TGTGCCAGCAGCTTAAGGGGGGGAGGGGCCCCAGATACGCAGTATTTT
CASSLRGGGAPDTQYF
>TRBV7-2|TRBJ1-1|few|TRBD1
TGTGCCAGCAGCTTCGGACAGGGGACAACTGAAGCTTTCTTT
CASSFGQGTTEAFF
>TRBV2|TRBJ1-1|NA|NA
TGTGCCTCCACGGACATCAGGTGGGGGAACACTGAAGCTTTCTTT
CASTDIRWGNTEAFF
>TRBV20-1|TRBJ2-7|NA|TRBD1
TGCAGTGCCCAAACAGGGGCCCCGTGGGACGAGCAGTACTTC
CSAQTGAPWDEQYF
>TRBV13|TRBJ1-1|NA|NA
TGTGCCAGCAGCGGCAGGGGCTGGACTGAAGCTTTCTTT
CASSGRGWTEAFF
>TRBV7-2|TRBJ2-3|NA|TRBD2
TGTGCCGGCAGCCCGGGACTAGCGAGACTCACAGATACGCAGTATTTT
CAGSPGLARLTDTQYF
>TRBV12-3/TRBV12-4|TRBJ2-1|NA|NA
TGTGCCAGCAGTTTGGAACAGCCGTACTCCCGGTTCTTC
CASSLEQPYSRFF
>TRBV3-1|TRBJ1-1|NA|NA
TGTGCCAGCAGCCAAGTGTCGTCTTCTGAAGCTTTCTTT
CASSQVSSSEAFF
>TRBV2|TRBJ1-6|few|NA
TGTGCCAGCGGGACCGACAGTTTTTCACCCCTCCACTTT
CASGTDSFSPLHF
>TRBV7-9|TRBJ2-1|NA|NA
TGTGCCAGCAGCCCCCCGGGGCTAGCCCTATACAATGAGCAGTTCTTC
CASSPPGLALYNEQFF